This note documents a single T cell receptor beta chain sequence. What it recognizes is unknown. The data stem from a study of cytomegalovirus exposure and HLA in healthy donors. The study, taken as a whole, reports: In presence/absence analyses, roughly uniform sequencing depth across donors was assumed.

Primers: 60 Vbeta forward and 13 Jbeta reverse. Measured with immunoSEQ multiplex PCR; TCRdb has only the in-frame clones, and not every one. Of about 160,000 clones in the sample, around 80% were seen once. From germline, CDR1 is MDHEN and CDR2 SYDVKM. V lost 4 bases and J 0 bases, leaving 22 bases between the germline ends. This CDR3 spans 19 amino acids. The receptor was derived from a male donor in good health and CMV-seronegative. The chain links TRBV28 to TRBJ2-1, with a possible D match to TRBD1 (7 bases). The specimen was PBMCs. CDR3: CASSSFLEGGQSSYNEQFF. CDR3 nucleotide sequence: TGTGCCAGCAGTTCCTTCCTGGAGGGGGGACAGAGCTCCTACAATGAGCAGTTCTTC.